This T cell receptor beta chain comes out of a study of lymphopenia after photon versus proton radiotherapy. TCRdb's table, derived via immunoSEQ multiplex PCR, lists solely in-frame clones and lacks some. The table includes 60,000 or so clones, 75% to 90% detected once. Trimming pared 5 bases from V and 2 bases from J, leaving 13 bases between. The germline V gene encodes CDR1 GTSNPN and CDR2 SVGIG (reference sequence). The CDR3 has 14 residues. Study results and limitations: Relative stability marked proton patients; photon patients lost diversity and naive cells. Better survival with proton therapy was suggested as possible, not demonstrated. Oligoclonal CD8+ Temra expansion after nadir drove photon patients' diversity drop. A bigger post-nadir fall in TCR diversity correlated inversely with survival time in deceased patients.

Notes on this clone: Its antigen is unknown.

Sequencing used peripheral blood, obtained from a patient treated with proton-based radiotherapy. The chain carries TRBV30 and TRBJ1-5, with D maybe TRBD1 (5 bases). The sequence was collected from a man older than 75 with esophageal cancer. As DNA, the CDR3 is TGTGCCTGGGACAGTTCTTGGGGCAATCAGCCCCAGCATTTT. This codes for CAWDSSWGNQPQHF.